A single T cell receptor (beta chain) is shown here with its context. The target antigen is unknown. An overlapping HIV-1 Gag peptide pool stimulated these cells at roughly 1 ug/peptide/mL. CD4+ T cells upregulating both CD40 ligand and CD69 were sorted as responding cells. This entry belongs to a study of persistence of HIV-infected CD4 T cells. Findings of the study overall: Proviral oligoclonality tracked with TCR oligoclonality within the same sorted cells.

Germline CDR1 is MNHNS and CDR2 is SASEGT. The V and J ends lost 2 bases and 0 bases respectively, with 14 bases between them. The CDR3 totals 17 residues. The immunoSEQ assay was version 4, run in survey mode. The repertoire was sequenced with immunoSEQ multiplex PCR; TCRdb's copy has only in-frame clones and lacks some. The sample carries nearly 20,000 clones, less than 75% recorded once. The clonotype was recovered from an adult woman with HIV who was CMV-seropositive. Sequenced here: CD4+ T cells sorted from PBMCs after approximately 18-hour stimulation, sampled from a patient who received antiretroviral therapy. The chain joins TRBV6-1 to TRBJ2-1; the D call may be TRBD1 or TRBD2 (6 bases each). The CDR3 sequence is CASSEYGGLSSYNEQFF. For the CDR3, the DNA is TGTGCCAGCAGTGAATACGGGGGCCTTAGCTCCTACAATGAGCAGTTCTTC.